The present T cell receptor (beta chain) was sequenced within a study of blood T cell repertoires in COVID-19. Whole-study context: Some COVID-19 samples were acute and others convalescent; all came from the United States, Italy and Spain. T cells, B-cell-depleted T cells, or PBMCs supplied cDNA or gDNA.

The V gene's germline CDR1 is SNHLY and CDR2 FYNNEI. The CDR3 runs to 14 residues. The junction had 11 bases not matched to a gene; V was cut back by 6 bases and J by 9 bases. As originally analysed: Amplifying reference gene primers gave estimates of nucleated cell counts. The protocol was immunoSEQ multiplex PCR, while the TCRdb copy is restricted to in-frame clones and leaves out a portion. For V, J and clone size, that table is used; D and trimming come from the DNA. Of approximately 210,000 clones listed, roughly 84% were seen once; the top ten hold around 3.3%. The TCR was taken from a woman of 80 years or more with acute or convalescent COVID-19. The J gene is TRBJ2-1, the V gene TRBV2, with 7 bases that match TRBD2. Input material: peripheral blood. The CDR3: CASREGTGGGEQFF. The CDR3 DNA is TGTGCCAGCAGAGAGGGAACGGGGGGTGGTGAGCAGTTCTTC.